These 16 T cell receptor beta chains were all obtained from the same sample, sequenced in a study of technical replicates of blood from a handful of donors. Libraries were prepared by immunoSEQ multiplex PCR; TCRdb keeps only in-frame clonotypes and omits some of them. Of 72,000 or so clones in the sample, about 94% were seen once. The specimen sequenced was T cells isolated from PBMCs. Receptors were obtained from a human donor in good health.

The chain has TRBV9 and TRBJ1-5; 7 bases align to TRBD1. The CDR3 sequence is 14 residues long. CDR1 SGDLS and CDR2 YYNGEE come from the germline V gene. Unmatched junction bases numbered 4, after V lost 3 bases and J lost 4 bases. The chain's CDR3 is CASSAWDSNQPQHF. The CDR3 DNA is TGTGCCAGCAGCGCTTGGGACAGTAATCAGCCCCAGCATTTT.

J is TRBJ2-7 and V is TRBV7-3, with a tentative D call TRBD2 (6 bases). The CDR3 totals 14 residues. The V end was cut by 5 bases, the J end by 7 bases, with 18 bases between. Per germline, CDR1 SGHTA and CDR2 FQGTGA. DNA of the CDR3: TGTGCCAGCAGCCTGAGCGGGCCTGTGGGAGAGCAGTACTTC. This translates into CASSLSGPVGEQYF.

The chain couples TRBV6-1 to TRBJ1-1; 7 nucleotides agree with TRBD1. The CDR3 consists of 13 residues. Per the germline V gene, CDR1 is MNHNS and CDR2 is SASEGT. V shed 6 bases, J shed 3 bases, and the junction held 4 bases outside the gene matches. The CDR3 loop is CASSLDRYTEAFF. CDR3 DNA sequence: TGTGCCAGCAGCCTGGACAGGTACACTGAAGCTTTCTTT.

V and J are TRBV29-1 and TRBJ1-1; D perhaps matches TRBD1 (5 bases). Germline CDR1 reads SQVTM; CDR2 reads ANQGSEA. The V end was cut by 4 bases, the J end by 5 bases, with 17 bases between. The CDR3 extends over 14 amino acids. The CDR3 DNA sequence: TGCAGCGTTGTTATCAGGGCAGTGAGGACTGAAGCTTTCTTT. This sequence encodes CSVVIRAVRTEAFF.

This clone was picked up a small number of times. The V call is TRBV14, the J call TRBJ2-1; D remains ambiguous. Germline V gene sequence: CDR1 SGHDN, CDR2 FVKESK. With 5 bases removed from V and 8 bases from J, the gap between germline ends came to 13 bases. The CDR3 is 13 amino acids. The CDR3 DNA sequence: TGTGCCAGCAGCGCCTCCCTGAGCGATGAGCAGTTCTTC. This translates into CASSASLSDEQFF. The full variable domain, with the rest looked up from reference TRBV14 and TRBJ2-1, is EAGVTQFPSHSVIEKGQTVTLRCDPISGHDNLYWYRRVMGKEIKFLLHFVKESKQDESGMPNNRFLAERTGGTYSTLKVQPAELEDSGVYFCASSASLSDEQFFGPGTRLTVL.

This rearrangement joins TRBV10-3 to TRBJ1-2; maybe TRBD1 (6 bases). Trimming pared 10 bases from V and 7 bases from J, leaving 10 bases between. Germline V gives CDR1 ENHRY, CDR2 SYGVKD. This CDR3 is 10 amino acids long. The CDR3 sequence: CATGVGGYTF. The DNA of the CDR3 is TGTGCCACAGGGGTCGGTGGCTACACCTTC.

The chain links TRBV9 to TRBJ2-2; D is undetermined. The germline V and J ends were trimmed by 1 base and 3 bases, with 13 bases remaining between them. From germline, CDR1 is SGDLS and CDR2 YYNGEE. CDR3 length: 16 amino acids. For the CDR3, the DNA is TGTGCCAGCAGCGTATATGCCAGCCGGGACACCGGGGAGCTGTTTTTT. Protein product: CASSVYASRDTGELFF.

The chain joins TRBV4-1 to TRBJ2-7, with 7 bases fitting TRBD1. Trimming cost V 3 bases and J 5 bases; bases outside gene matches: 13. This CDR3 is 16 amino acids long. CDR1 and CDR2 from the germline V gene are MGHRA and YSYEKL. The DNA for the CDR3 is TGCGCCAGCAGCCACCCGGGTAGGGGGCAGTTAAACGAGCAGTACTTC. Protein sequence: CASSHPGRGQLNEQYF.

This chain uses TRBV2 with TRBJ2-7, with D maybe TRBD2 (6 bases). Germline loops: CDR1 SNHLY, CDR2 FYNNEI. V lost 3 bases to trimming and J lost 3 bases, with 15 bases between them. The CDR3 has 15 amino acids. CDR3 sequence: CASSEGREVLYEQYF. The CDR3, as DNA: TGTGCCAGCAGTGAGGGCAGGGAGGTCCTCTACGAGCAGTACTTC.

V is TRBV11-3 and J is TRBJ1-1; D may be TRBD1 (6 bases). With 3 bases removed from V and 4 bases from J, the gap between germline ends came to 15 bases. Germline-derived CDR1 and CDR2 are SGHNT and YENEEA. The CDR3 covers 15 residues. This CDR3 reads CASSLVSGGGTEAFF. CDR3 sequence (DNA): TGTGCCAGCAGCTTGGTTTCTGGGGGCGGCACTGAAGCTTTCTTT.

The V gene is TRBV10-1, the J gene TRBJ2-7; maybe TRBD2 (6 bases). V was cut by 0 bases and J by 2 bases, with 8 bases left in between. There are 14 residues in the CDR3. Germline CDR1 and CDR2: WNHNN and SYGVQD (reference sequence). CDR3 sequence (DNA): TGCGCCAGCAGTGAGTCCCGGGAGCCCTACGAGCAGTACTTC. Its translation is CASSESREPYEQYF.

The CDR3 nucleotides read TGCGCCAGCAGCCCTGGTGACGAGACAGTGGGTGAAAAACTGTTTTTT. It specifies CASSPGDETVGEKLFF. V and J are TRBV5-1 and TRBJ1-4, with D possibly being TRBD1 (5 bases). V lost 4 bases to trimming and J lost 7 bases, with 20 bases between them. Germline CDR1 SGHRS, CDR2 YFSETQ. The length of the CDR3 is 16 residues.

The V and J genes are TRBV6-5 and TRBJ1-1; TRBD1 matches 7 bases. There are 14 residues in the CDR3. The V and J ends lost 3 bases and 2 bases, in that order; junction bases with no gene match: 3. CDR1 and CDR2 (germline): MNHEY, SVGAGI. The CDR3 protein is CASSYRDSNTEAFF. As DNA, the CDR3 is TGTGCCAGCAGTTATCGGGACAGTAACACTGAAGCTTTCTTT.

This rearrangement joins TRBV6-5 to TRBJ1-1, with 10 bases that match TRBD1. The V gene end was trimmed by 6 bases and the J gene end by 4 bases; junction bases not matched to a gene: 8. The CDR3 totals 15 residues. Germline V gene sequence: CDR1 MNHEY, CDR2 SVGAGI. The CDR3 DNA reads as TGTGCCAGCAGCCGAGAAGGACAGGGGGTCACTGAAGCTTTCTTT. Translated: CASSREGQGVTEAFF.

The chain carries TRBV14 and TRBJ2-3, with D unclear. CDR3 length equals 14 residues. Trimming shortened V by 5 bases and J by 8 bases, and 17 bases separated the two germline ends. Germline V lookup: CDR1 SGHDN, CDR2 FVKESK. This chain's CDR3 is CASSILQATGTQYF. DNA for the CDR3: TGTGCCAGCAGCATCCTCCAGGCCACCGGTACGCAGTATTTT.

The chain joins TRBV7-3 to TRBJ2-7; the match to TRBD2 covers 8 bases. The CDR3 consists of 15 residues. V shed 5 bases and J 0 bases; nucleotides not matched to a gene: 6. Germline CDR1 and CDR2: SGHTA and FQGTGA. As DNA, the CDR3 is TGTGCCAGCAGCCCCCTGACTAGCGACTCCTACGAGCAGTACTTC. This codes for CASSPLTSDSYEQYF. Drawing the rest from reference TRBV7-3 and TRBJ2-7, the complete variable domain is GAGVSQTPSNKVTEKGKYVELRCDPISGHTALYWYRQSLGQGPEFLIYFQGTGAADDSGLPNDRFFAVRPEGSVSTLKIQRTERGDSAVYLCASSPLTSDSYEQYFGPGTRLTVT.